The clone carrying this T cell receptor (beta chain) was seen a handful of times. The antigen is unknown. These data belong to a study of tissue T cells after allogeneic stem cell transplantation. Study-wide results and caveats: Shared clones across patients were few; motif clustering revealed tissue-specific shared signatures. Only a limited share of tissue TCRs appeared in blood or spleen.

Method: immunoSEQ multiplex PCR; TCRdb's copy keeps in-frame clones and lacks some. This table holds tens of thousands of clones, over 70% found once. The V gene lost 6 bases and the J gene lost 3 bases, with 3 bases spanning the gap. Looked up from germline, CDR1 is DFQATT and CDR2 is SNEGSKA (reference sequence). This CDR3 is built from 11 residues. The genes are TRBV20-1 and TRBJ2-6, with D uncertain. Sequences were derived from tissue from the ileum, sampled at autopsy. This receptor was obtained from a female donor over 55 with lung cancer. The CDR3 DNA reads as TGCAGTGCGGGTGGGGCCAACGTCCTGACTTTC. This encodes CSAGGANVLTF.